These 18 T cell receptor beta chains were all obtained from the same sample, sequenced in a study of OX40 agonist ivuxolimab in advanced cancers. Data came from immunoSEQ multiplex PCR; TCRdb stores just in-frame clones and leaves some out. The repertoire holds around 86,000 clones, with 89% as singletons. Material: CD4+ or CD8+ T cells sorted from blood, obtained in a trial of the OX40 agonist ivuxolimab. The receptors were gathered from an adult with an advanced solid tumor such as melanoma, head and neck, liver or kidney cancer.

J is TRBJ1-5 and V is TRBV7-9; D not resolved. With 1 base removed from V and 0 bases from J, the gap between germline ends came to 10 bases. The CDR3 spans 16 residues. Germline assignment: CDR1 SEHNR and CDR2 FQNEAQ (reference sequence). The CDR3 bases are TGTGCCAGCAGCTTAGTTGGTGCGTATAGCAATCAGCCCCAGCATTTT. It encodes CASSLVGAYSNQPQHF.

Points on this clone: Other nucleotide sequences in the sample specify the same CDR3. This chain connects TRBV29-1 to TRBJ1-3; D is ambiguous. This CDR3 has 12 residues. Germline CDR1 SQVTM, CDR2 ANQGSEA. V lost 2 bases to trimming and J lost 3 bases, with 5 bases between them. For the CDR3, the DNA is TGCAGCGTTGAAACTGATGGAAACACCATATATTTT. Translation gives CSVETDGNTIYF.

The chain has TRBV19 and TRBJ2-7; 11 bases line up with TRBD2. The CDR3 sequence is 15 residues long. Looked up from germline, CDR1 is LNHDA and CDR2 is SQIVND (reference sequence). V was pared by 5 bases and J by 3 bases, with 6 bases of the junction left unmatched. CDR3 nucleotides: TGTGCCAGTAGTGCCGCCACTAGCGGGAGCTACGAGCAGTACTTC. Residues: CASSAATSGSYEQYF.

The chain employs TRBV18 and TRBJ2-2; no clear D gene. Germline-derived CDR1 and CDR2 are KGHSH and LQKENI. V dropped 0 bases and J dropped 3 bases, with 8 bases sitting between them. CDR3 length equals 15 residues. The CDR3 DNA is TGTGCCAGCTCACCACCGAACGCCTACACCGGGGAGCTGTTTTTT. Translation: CASSPPNAYTGELFF.

The chain couples TRBV5-6 to TRBJ1-2; tentatively, D is TRBD1 (6 bases). V was pared by 4 bases and J by 7 bases, with 17 bases between. In germline, CDR1 is SGHDT, CDR2 YYEEEE. The CDR3 is made up of 14 amino acids. The CDR3 protein is CASSLWTAPSGYTF. The CDR3 DNA is TGTGCCAGCAGCCTATGGACAGCCCCGAGTGGCTACACCTTC.

V gene TRBV7-9 combines with J gene TRBJ2-7, with 8 bases fitting TRBD1. The V gene end was trimmed by 5 bases and the J gene end by 7 bases; junction bases not matched to a gene: 4. Germline lookup yields CDR1 SEHNR and CDR2 FQNEAQ (reference sequence). This CDR3 has 12 amino acids. The CDR3 DNA reads as TGTGCCAGCAGCGTCCGGACAGGGGAGCAGTACTTC. Translated, it gives CASSVRTGEQYF.

This clone was detected a few times. This chain links TRBV27 with TRBJ2-1; a weak D match, TRBD1 (7 bases). With 2 bases removed from V and 3 bases from J, the gap between germline ends came to 11 bases. The CDR3 loop spans 15 amino acids. In germline, CDR1 is MNHEY, CDR2 SMNVEV (reference sequence). CDR3: CASSLRGTVYNEQFF. The CDR3 coding sequence is TGTGCCAGCAGTTTACGGGGGACAGTCTACAATGAGCAGTTCTTC.

V gene TRBV5-1 combines with J gene TRBJ1-4; TRBD1 is a possible D gene (6 bases). V was cut by 0 bases and J by 0 bases, with 9 bases left in between. Germline lookup yields CDR1 SGHRS and CDR2 YFSETQ. The CDR3 spans 16 residues. CDR3 in DNA: TGCGCCAGCAGCTTGGACAGGGACGCAACTAATGAAAAACTGTTTTTT. Protein product: CASSLDRDATNEKLFF.

This chain uses TRBV5-5 with TRBJ2-3; 7 bases align to TRBD2. The CDR3 has 15 residues. The germline V gene has CDR1 SGHKS and CDR2 YYEKEE (reference sequence). Unmatched junction bases numbered 7, after V lost 0 bases and J lost 6 bases. The CDR3 DNA reads as TGTGCCAGCAGCTTGGGGGGCGGGAGCGGTGATACGCAGTATTTT. Amino acids: CASSLGGGSGDTQYF.

The rearrangement uses TRBV10-3 and TRBJ2-1; no firm D call. V was cut by 3 bases and J by 0 bases, with 6 bases left in between. The CDR3 extends over 14 amino acids. Germline CDR1 ENHRY, CDR2 SYGVKD. For the CDR3, the DNA is TGTGCCATCAGTGAAATCAACTCCTACAATGAGCAGTTCTTC. Amino acid sequence: CAISEINSYNEQFF.

This chain uses TRBV5-1 with TRBJ1-1; D perhaps matches TRBD1 (5 bases). Trimming cost V 4 bases and J 1 base, with 14 bases left between them. The CDR3 consists of 15 residues. Germline CDR1 and CDR2: SGHRS and YFSETQ. CDR3 coding DNA: TGCGCCAGCAGCCGGGGACTTACCGGGAACACTGAAGCTTTCTTT. Translation gives CASSRGLTGNTEAFF.

The chain recombines TRBV6-6 with TRBJ2-5, with TRBD2 matching over 11 bases. The J call is doubtful: the DNA matches TRBJ2-7 better. The germline V gene encodes CDR1 MNHNY and CDR2 SVGAGI (reference sequence). CDR3 length: 15 residues. The CDR3 nucleotides read TGTGCCAGCAGTTCGACTAGCGGGGTTATCCACGAGCAGTACTTC. Residues: CASSSTSGVIHEQYF.

The CDR3 sequence is CASSILRGQRPGNTIYF. The CDR3 region has the DNA TGTGCCAGTAGTATTCTTCGCGGACAGAGACCTGGAAACACCATATATTTT. V usage is TRBV19 and J usage is TRBJ1-3; possibly TRBD1 for D (6 bases). Germline V gene sequence: CDR1 LNHDA, CDR2 SQIVND (reference sequence). This CDR3 is built from 17 residues. The V end was cut by 3 bases, the J end by 2 bases, with 17 bases between. Looking up the rest from reference TRBV19 and TRBJ1-3 gives the full variable domain: DGGITQSPKYLFRKEGQNVTLSCEQNLNHDAMYWYRQDPGQGLRLIYYSQIVNDFQKGDIAEGYSVSREKKESFPLTVTSAQKNPTAFYLCASSILRGQRPGNTIYFGEGSWLTVV.

This chain links TRBV19 with TRBJ1-5; tentative D call: TRBD1 (5 bases). This CDR3 is built from 17 residues. V was shortened by 5 bases and J by 0 bases, with 17 bases between the two germline ends. CDR1 and CDR2 (germline): LNHDA, SQIVND (reference sequence). The CDR3 nucleotides read TGTGCCAGTAGTTTCTCAGGGAGGGGATATAGCAATCAGCCCCAGCATTTT. Translating gives CASSFSGRGYSNQPQHF.

The chain combines TRBV5-1 with TRBJ2-3, with a weak D call TRBD2 (6 bases). V dropped 4 bases and J dropped 2 bases, with 14 bases sitting between them. This CDR3 region has 15 residues. Germline CDR1 reads SGHRS; CDR2 reads YFSETQ. This CDR3 is CASSPARLDTDTQYF. In nucleotides, the CDR3 is TGCGCCAGCAGCCCGGCAAGACTAGACACAGATACGCAGTATTTT.

To note about this clone: A much larger clone lies a single base off, so this may be a read error. This rearrangement joins TRBV30 to TRBJ2-7; 9 bases fit TRBD1. This CDR3 is 15 amino acids long. Germline assignment: CDR1 GTSNPN and CDR2 SVGIG (reference sequence). V trimming: 5 bases; J trimming: 5 bases; junction bases outside the gene matches: 13. DNA of the CDR3: TGTGCCTGGGGCTTAAGACAGGGGGTGAAGAACGAGCAGTACTTC. Residues: CAWGLRQGVKNEQYF.

V usage is TRBV2 and J usage is TRBJ2-7; TRBD2 matches 9 bases. Germline V CDR1 and CDR2: SNHLY, FYNNEI. Trimming cost V 2 bases and J 5 bases; bases outside gene matches: 4. This CDR3 has 14 residues. In DNA form, the CDR3 reads TGTGCCAGCAGTGAAAAAGCGGGAGGCCACGAGCAGTACTTC. Encoded protein: CASSEKAGGHEQYF.

The J gene is TRBJ2-2, the V gene TRBV18; unclear D gene. This CDR3 is 14 amino acids long. V was clipped by 3 bases and J by 5 bases, with 10 bases between them. Germline CDR1 KGHSH, CDR2 LQKENI. The CDR3 bases are TGTGCCAGCTCACCGGGTGGCGAGACCGGGGAGCTGTTTTTT. As protein: CASSPGGETGELFF.